The 22 T cell receptor beta chains below come from one sample, sequenced in a study of CD8 T cells in Susac syndrome (dated by TCRdb to about 2019). The library was obtained by the immunoSEQ multiplex PCR assay. RNA was extracted using the RNeasy kit, and about 0.5 to 1 microgram was reverse transcribed with random hexamers. TCRdb reprocessing: public reads trimmed at Q25 with fastp, clones called with MiXCR, in-frame beta chains kept. CDR3 protein duplicates are merged, each entry listing the most common genes and DNA. The table for this sample lists about 300,000 distinct CDR3 sequences; 89% of them were counted only once. The ten largest account for more than 0.15% of the sample. Sequenced sample: CD8+ T cells from PBMCs. The receptors shown here come from a human donor with multiple sclerosis.

The chain joins TRBV7-9 to TRBJ2-3; 7 nucleotides agree with TRBD2. J lost 0 bases, V lost 5 bases, and 11 bases had no gene match. CDR3 length: 17 amino acids. The germline V gene has CDR1 SEHNR and CDR2 FQNEAQ (reference sequence). The CDR3 here is CASSPHMSGASTDTQYF. The DNA for the CDR3 is TGTGCCAGCAGCCCCCATATGAGCGGGGCTAGCACAGATACGCAGTATTTT.

This clonotype was detected only once. The chain recombines TRBV20-1 with TRBJ1-1; 11 bases line up with TRBD1. Looked up from germline, CDR1 is DFQATT and CDR2 is SNEGSKA (reference sequence). CDR3 length equals 16 residues. The V segment lost 6 bases and the J segment 0 bases; nucleotides outside the gene matches: 9. CDR3 nucleotides: TGCAGTGCCTATGGGACAGGGGGGTGGGTGAACACTGAAGCTTTCTTT. This sequence encodes CSAYGTGGWVNTEAFF.

V usage is TRBV5-6 and J usage is TRBJ2-7, with 13 positions matching TRBD2. Germline lookup yields CDR1 SGHDT and CDR2 YYEEEE. After removal of 3 bases from V and 3 bases from J, the junction contained 9 bases not matched to a gene. The CDR3 spans 17 residues. CDR3: CASSSIRTSGSLYEQYF. DNA for the CDR3: TGTGCCAGCAGCTCGATTCGGACTAGCGGGAGTCTCTACGAGCAGTACTTC.

With respect to this clonotype: The germline gene is not matched at one end of the junction; a read error may be the cause. The CDR3 is CASSEDRVVKNIQYF. CDR3 coding DNA: TGCGCCAGCAGCGAAGACAGGGTGGTCAAAAACATTCAGTACTTC. The genes are TRBV4-3 and TRBJ2-4; 7 bases are shared with TRBD1. The CDR3 totals 15 residues. CDR1 is LGHNA and CDR2 is YSLEER in the germline V gene.

This chain joins TRBV14 and TRBJ2-7; D gene ambiguous. V was cut by 1 base and J by 2 bases, with 12 bases left in between. Looked up from germline, CDR1 is SGHDN and CDR2 is FVKESK. The length of the CDR3 is 15 residues. This CDR3 is CASSQVPMAAYEQYF. Written as DNA, the CDR3 is TGTGCCAGCAGCCAAGTTCCGATGGCCGCCTACGAGCAGTACTTC.

The chain joins TRBV15 to TRBJ2-3; TRBD2 might be the D (7 bases). The length of the CDR3 is 15 residues. Trimming removed 1 base from V and 3 bases from J, with 11 bases in between. Germline CDR1 LNHNV, CDR2 YYDKDF (reference sequence). The CDR3 protein is CATSRVRGGTDTQYF. Written as DNA, the CDR3 is TGTGCCACCAGCAGAGTAAGGGGGGGGACAGATACGCAGTATTTT.

The chain employs TRBV14 and TRBJ2-2; D may be TRBD1 (6 bases). This CDR3 contains 18 residues. V dropped 0 bases and J dropped 0 bases, with 14 bases sitting between them. Germline V gene lookup returns CDR1 SGHDN and CDR2 FVKESK. CDR3 residues: CASSQDLGRGSNTGELFF. CDR3 nucleotides: TGTGCCAGCAGCCAAGATCTAGGCAGGGGATCGAACACCGGGGAGCTGTTTTTT.

This chain links TRBV4-3 with TRBJ2-7; D is uncertain. V was cut by 2 bases and J by 3 bases, with 14 bases left in between. Germline CDR1 LGHNA, CDR2 YSLEER. The CDR3 covers 15 residues. The CDR3 coding sequence is TGCGCCAGCAGCCAACTACTCTCCCGAAACTACGAGCAGTACTTC. Translated, it gives CASSQLLSRNYEQYF.

The chain employs TRBV7-9 and TRBJ2-3, with 12 nucleotides matching TRBD2. Germline V gene sequence: CDR1 SEHNR, CDR2 FQNEAQ (reference sequence). The CDR3 has 18 amino acids. J lost 2 bases, V lost 4 bases, and 10 bases had no gene match. In DNA, the CDR3 is TGTGCCAGCAGCTCGCTAGCGGGAGGGGCCCCACACACAGATACGCAGTATTTT. This encodes CASSSLAGGAPHTDTQYF.

The chain combines TRBV5-6 with TRBJ1-4; D not resolved. The CDR3 length is 13 residues. Trimming removed 3 bases at V and 8 bases at J, with 11 bases between. Germline CDR1 reads SGHDT; CDR2 reads YYEEEE. Written as DNA, the CDR3 is TGTGCCAGCAGCTCAGGCGGGGTCGAAAAACTGTTTTTT. Translated, it gives CASSSGGVEKLFF.

The chain carries TRBV12-3 or TRBV12-4 and TRBJ2-1; TRBD2 is a possible D gene (6 bases). This CDR3 spans 19 amino acids. V was clipped by 2 bases and J by 4 bases, with 24 bases between them. The CDR3 region has the DNA TGTGCCAGCAGTTTACTAAGAAACGGGTGGGCGGGACCATACAATGAGCAGTTCTTC. It specifies CASSLLRNGWAGPYNEQFF.

The chain recombines TRBV20-1 with TRBJ1-5; a possible D gene is TRBD1 (6 bases). CDR1 is DFQATT, CDR2 SNEGSKA, per germline (reference sequence). This CDR3 spans 16 amino acids. Trimming pared 1 base from V and 4 bases from J, leaving 17 bases between. For the CDR3, the DNA is TGCAGTGCTAGAGCTGTCCGACAGGCCAGTAATCAGCCCCAGCATTTT. Protein: CSARAVRQASNQPQHF.

The chain uses TRBV9 and TRBJ2-7, with D unresolved. The CDR3 has 13 residues. The V end lost 1 base, the J end lost 4 bases, and 9 bases lay between the germline ends. CDR1 is SGDLS, CDR2 YYNGEE, per germline. CDR3 in amino acids: CASSVSPGYEQYF. CDR3 bases: TGTGCCAGCAGCGTAAGTCCCGGGTACGAGCAGTACTTC.

The V call is TRBV9, the J call TRBJ2-4; weak D call: TRBD2 (6 bases). Germline CDR1 SGDLS, CDR2 YYNGEE. Trimming left V 4 bases short and J 2 bases short, with 16 bases between. The CDR3 is 16 amino acids. The CDR3 here is CASSPGRGKSKNIQYF. The CDR3 bases are TGTGCCAGCAGCCCGGGGCGGGGCAAGTCCAAAAACATTCAGTACTTC.

The rearrangement joins TRBV20-1 to TRBJ1-6, with D tentatively TRBD1 (5 bases). This CDR3 spans 13 amino acids. V lost 0 bases to trimming and J lost 10 bases, with 10 bases between them. Germline-derived CDR1 and CDR2 are DFQATT and SNEGSKA (reference sequence). The CDR3 DNA follows: TGCAGTGCTAGAGAAGCAACAGGATCACCCCTCCACTTT. Protein: CSAREATGSPLHF.

The genes are TRBV19 and TRBJ1-5; D uncertain. V lost 2 bases and J 5 bases, leaving 4 bases between the germline ends. Per germline, CDR1 LNHDA and CDR2 SQIVND (reference sequence). The CDR3 covers 12 residues. The CDR3 DNA follows: TGTGCCAGTAGTATATCTGATCAGCCCCAGCATTTT. This translates into CASSISDQPQHF. Full variable domain (missing parts from reference TRBV19 and TRBJ1-5): DGGITQSPKYLFRKEGQNVTLSCEQNLNHDAMYWYRQDPGQGLRLIYYSQIVNDFQKGDIAEGYSVSREKKESFPLTVTSAQKNPTAFYLCASSISDQPQHFGDGTRLSIL.

The chain employs TRBV6-2 or TRBV6-3 and TRBJ1-2; D gene uncertain. Trimming shortened V by 6 bases and J by 4 bases, and 21 bases separated the two germline ends. Per the germline V gene, CDR1 is MNHEY and CDR2 is SVGEGT. There are 16 residues in the CDR3. The DNA of the CDR3 is TGTGCCAGCAGCTACGATGCCGAGGGATACGTCTATGGCTACACCTTC. This translates into CASSYDAEGYVYGYTF.

The chain links TRBV11-2 to TRBJ2-5; D tentatively reads TRBD1 or TRBD2 (6 bases each). Trimming left V 6 bases short and J 4 bases short, with 12 bases between. Looked up from germline, CDR1 is SGHAT and CDR2 is FQNNGV. The CDR3 is made up of 13 amino acids. CDR3 DNA: TGTGCCAGCAGTACAGGGCGGGGAGAGACCCAGTACTTC. Its translation: CASSTGRGETQYF.

V and J are TRBV5-1 and TRBJ2-7; D may correspond to TRBD1 or TRBD2 (7 bases each). Germline V CDR1 and CDR2: SGHRS, YFSETQ. The CDR3 is made up of 12 amino acids. V shed 3 bases and J shed 11 bases, with 15 bases lying between them. CDR3 sequence: CASSSEQGREYF. CDR3 in DNA: TGCGCCAGCAGCTCGGAACAGGGGAGGGAGTACTTC.

V gene TRBV28 combines with J gene TRBJ2-2; tentatively, D is TRBD2 (5 bases). V was clipped by 3 bases and J by 7 bases, with 21 bases between them. The CDR3 extends over 17 amino acids. Germline V lookup: CDR1 MDHEN, CDR2 SYDVKM. CDR3 coding DNA: TGTGCCAGCAGTTTTCTCGCCCTAGTGGGAGTTAACGGGGAGCTGTTTTTT. Its translation is CASSFLALVGVNGELFF.

This chain connects TRBV27 to TRBJ2-7, with TRBD1 identical over 7 bases. V trimming: 7 bases; J trimming: 4 bases; junction bases outside the gene matches: 7. The CDR3 is 13 residues long. The V gene's germline CDR1 is MNHEY and CDR2 SMNVEV (reference sequence). CDR3: CASTQQGPYEQYF. Written as DNA, the CDR3 is TGTGCCAGCACTCAACAGGGGCCTTACGAGCAGTACTTC.

This CDR3 is CSVEVGLAESYEQYF. The CDR3, as DNA: TGCAGCGTTGAAGTAGGACTAGCGGAATCCTACGAGCAGTACTTC. This chain joins TRBV29-1 and TRBJ2-7, with 10 bases fitting TRBD2. The CDR3 runs to 15 residues. The trim removed 1 base at V and 1 base at J, leaving 4 bases unmatched. Germline V CDR1 and CDR2: SQVTM, ANQGSEA.